The 24 T cell receptor beta chains reported below all come from one sample, sequenced in a study of T cell responses to AZD1222 COVID-19 vaccine. Here immunoSEQ multiplex PCR was the method, and the copy in TCRdb shows in-frame clones only, minus some. This table has 75,000 to 95,000 clones, 80% to 90% appearing once. The source was peripheral blood, collected on day 0 of AZD1222 vaccination. The source is an adult in good health.

This sequence joins TRBV7-3 and TRBJ2-1; 9 bases are shared with TRBD2. This CDR3 is built from 17 residues. Germline assignment: CDR1 SGHTA and CDR2 FQGTGA. V lost 5 bases and J lost 7; bases outside the gene matches: 15. The CDR3 region is CASSPRLAEGARNEQFF. The CDR3 nucleotides read TGTGCCAGCAGCCCCAGACTAGCGGAGGGGGCCCGAAATGAGCAGTTCTTC.

The V call is TRBV21-1, the J call TRBJ1-1; the table's TRBD1 call for D was not verified on the DNA. TRBV21-1 is tagged as a pseudogene. This CDR3 contains 14 residues. The CDR3 coding sequence is TGTGCCAGCACCCCCTTCCCAGGGAACACTGAAGCTTTCTTT. Amino acids: CASTPFPGNTEAFF.

The rearrangement joins TRBV29-1 to TRBJ2-1, with TRBD1 matching over 10 bases. Germline CDR1 and CDR2: SQVTM and ANQGSEA. This CDR3 has 13 residues. This CDR3 is CSGPGQGSNEQFF. CDR3 sequence (DNA): TGCAGTGGTCCGGGACAGGGGAGCAATGAGCAGTTCTTC.

This clone was detected only a few times. The V gene is TRBV6-5, the J gene TRBJ1-1, with a weak D call TRBD1 (5 bases). The CDR3 covers 15 residues. Trimming took off 0 bases at V and 0 bases at J, with 8 bases between the two ends. Germline V gene lookup returns CDR1 MNHEY and CDR2 SVGAGI. The CDR3 DNA reads TGTGCCAGCAGTTACTCAGGGGCGGTGAACACTGAAGCTTTCTTT. It specifies CASSYSGAVNTEAFF.

The chain carries TRBV7-2 and TRBJ2-2, with 8 bases matching TRBD2. V gave up 2 bases and J gave up 3 bases; unmatched junction bases: 2. CDR1 SGHTA and CDR2 FQGNSA come from the germline V gene. CDR3 length equals 15 residues. In DNA form, the CDR3 reads TGTGCCAGCAGCTTACGGGGGGGAGACACCGGGGAGCTGTTTTTT. It encodes CASSLRGGDTGELFF. Full variable domain (outside the CDR3, taken from reference TRBV7-2 and TRBJ2-2): GAGVSQSPSNKVTEKGKDVELRCDPISGHTALYWYRQSLGQGLEFLIYFQGNSAPDKSGLPSDRFSAERTGGSVSTLTIQRTQQEDSAVYLCASSLRGGDTGELFFGEGSRLTVL.

The chain uses TRBV6-5 and TRBJ1-2, with 11 bases identical to TRBD1. The CDR3 is made up of 16 amino acids. The ends lost 4 bases at V and 4 bases at J; junction bases unmatched: 8. Germline-derived CDR1 and CDR2 are MNHEY and SVGAGI. CDR3 sequence reads: CASSSLRTGGGYGYTF. Written as DNA, the CDR3 is TGTGCCAGCAGTTCACTACGGACAGGGGGCGGCTATGGCTACACCTTC.

The chain joins TRBV11-3 to TRBJ2-2; the D is unclear. The V end lost 5 bases, the J end lost 6 bases, and 10 bases lay between the germline ends. Per germline, CDR1 SGHNT and CDR2 YENEEA. The CDR3 loop spans 13 amino acids. The CDR3 bases are TGTGCCAGCAGCCCCCGGTGGGCCGGGGAGCTGTTTTTT. Its protein is CASSPRWAGELFF.

V gene TRBV9 combines with J gene TRBJ2-3; 7 bases agree with TRBD2. The CDR3 is made up of 15 amino acids. The V gene's germline CDR1 is SGDLS and CDR2 YYNGEE. J lost 1 base, V lost 7 bases, and 9 bases had no gene match. The CDR3 DNA reads TGTGCCAGCGGTCCGCCCAGCGGGGGCACAGATACGCAGTATTTT. This sequence encodes CASGPPSGGTDTQYF.

The chain's CDR3 is CASSLAETRAFF. CDR3 sequence (DNA): TGTGCCAGCAGCTTAGCGGAAACGAGAGCTTTCTTT. This sequence joins TRBV7-9 and TRBJ1-1; D gene uncertain. Trimming removed 0 bases at V and 10 bases at J, with 9 bases between. The V gene's germline CDR1 is SEHNR and CDR2 FQNEAQ (reference sequence). This CDR3 is built from 12 residues.

The J gene is TRBJ1-5, the V gene TRBV5-1, with D tentatively TRBD1 (5 bases). Germline V CDR1 and CDR2: SGHRS, YFSETQ. The CDR3 totals 15 residues. V lost 0 bases to trimming and J lost 1 base, with 8 bases between them. CDR3 sequence: CASSLAGVSNQPQHF. DNA of the CDR3: TGCGCCAGCAGCTTGGCGGGGGTCAGCAATCAGCCCCAGCATTTT.

The genes are TRBV2 and TRBJ2-7, with 8 positions matching TRBD2. Per the germline V gene, CDR1 is SNHLY and CDR2 is FYNNEI. CDR3 size: 15 residues. J gave up 7 bases and V 4 bases, and 12 bases lay outside the gene matches. CDR3 loop: CASSVTSAFPREQYF. In DNA form, the CDR3 reads TGTGCCAGCAGTGTGACTAGCGCTTTCCCGAGGGAGCAGTACTTC. Drawing the rest from reference TRBV2 and TRBJ2-7, the complete variable domain is EPEVTQTPSHQVTQMGQEVILRCVPISNHLYFYWYRQILGQKVEFLVSFYNNEISEKSEIFDDQFSVERPDGSNFTLKIRSTKLEDSAMYFCASSVTSAFPREQYFGPGTRLTVT.

This chain links TRBV5-6 with TRBJ1-2, with 10 bases fitting TRBD1. Germline assignment: CDR1 SGHDT and CDR2 YYEEEE. V gave up 4 bases and J gave up 5 bases; unmatched junction bases: 8. The CDR3 is 15 amino acids. The CDR3 DNA is TGTGCCAGCAGCCATGATCCGGGACAGGGGTATGGCTACACCTTC. Translated, it gives CASSHDPGQGYGYTF.

The chain carries TRBV5-4 and TRBJ1-1; possible D gene TRBD1, 6 bases. The CDR3 has 15 amino acids. V was cut by 2 bases and J by 2 bases, with 13 bases left in between. CDR1 and CDR2 from the germline V gene are SGHNT and YYREEE (reference sequence). The chain's CDR3 is CASSLPGHDNTEAFF. For the CDR3, the DNA is TGTGCCAGCAGCTTACCGGGACACGATAACACTGAAGCTTTCTTT.

This clone was recorded a few times. V is TRBV5-8 and J is TRBJ2-7; D remains unclear. The CDR3 has 14 amino acids. V dropped 2 bases and J dropped 2 bases, with 11 bases sitting between them. Looked up from germline, CDR1 is SGHTS and CDR2 is YDEGEE. CDR3 DNA: TGTGCCAGCAGCTTAGAGGCAGGAACCTACGAGCAGTACTTC. Translated, it gives CASSLEAGTYEQYF. Full variable domain (rest looked up from reference TRBV5-8 and TRBJ2-7): EAGVTQSPTHLIKTRGQQATLRCSPISGHTSVYWYQQALGLGLQFLLWYDEGEERNRGNFPPRFSGRQFPNYSSELNVNALELEDSALYLCASSLEAGTYEQYFGPGTRLTVT.

The V call is TRBV15, the J call TRBJ1-2; D gene uncertain. The CDR3 runs 15 residues. V lost 1 base and J 6 bases, leaving 15 bases between the germline ends. The V gene's germline CDR1 is LNHNV and CDR2 YYDKDF (reference sequence). The chain's CDR3 is CATSRVSRDQNGYTF. CDR3 in DNA: TGTGCCACCAGCAGAGTCTCTCGGGATCAAAATGGCTACACCTTC.

The chain links TRBV10-3 to TRBJ1-2; 7 bases align to TRBD1. The length of the CDR3 is 17 residues. CDR1 and CDR2 (germline): ENHRY, SYGVKD. Germline trimming cut 7 bases from V and 4 bases from J; bases unmatched to any gene: 18. CDR3 residues: CAITETLGTAALYGYTF. DNA of the CDR3: TGTGCCATCACCGAAACTCTCGGGACAGCGGCCCTCTATGGCTACACCTTC.

The chain links TRBV5-5 to TRBJ2-3, with D tentatively TRBD1 (6 bases). Germline loops: CDR1 SGHKS, CDR2 YYEKEE (reference sequence). The V gene lost 4 bases and the J gene lost 8 bases, with 17 bases spanning the gap. The CDR3 loop spans 14 amino acids. The CDR3 spells CASSLGQSQPTQYF. The DNA of the CDR3 is TGTGCCAGCAGCCTCGGACAGTCCCAGCCTACGCAGTATTTT.

CDR3 in amino acids: CASSFGHSNQPQHF. The CDR3 coding sequence is TGTGCCAGCAGTTTTGGTCATAGCAATCAGCCCCAGCATTTT. The chain combines TRBV27 with TRBJ1-5, with D unclear. Germline CDR1 is MNHEY and CDR2 is SMNVEV (reference sequence). Trimming removed 3 bases from V and 0 bases from J, with 6 bases in between. CDR3 length: 14 residues.

The chain is built from TRBV6-2 or TRBV6-3 and TRBJ1-1; no reliable D call. V dropped 3 bases and J dropped 1 base, with 6 bases sitting between them. In germline, CDR1 is MNHEY, CDR2 SVGEGT. The CDR3 totals 13 residues. The CDR3 region is CASSYSENTEAFF. The CDR3 DNA reads as TGTGCCAGCAGTTATTCTGAGAACACTGAAGCTTTCTTT.

The chain has TRBV29-1 and TRBJ2-5; TRBD2 aligns across 7 bases. CDR3 length: 11 amino acids. The ends lost 3 bases at V and 5 bases at J; junction bases unmatched: 0. The germline V gene has CDR1 SQVTM and CDR2 ANQGSEA. The CDR3 region has the DNA TGCAGCGTTGAGCGGGGGGAGACCCAGTACTTC. It is translated as CSVERGETQYF.

The chain uses TRBV5-1 and TRBJ2-3; D gene unclear. The CDR3 spans 14 residues. Trimming took 2 bases from V and 2 from J, leaving 9 bases between them. Looked up from germline, CDR1 is SGHRS and CDR2 is YFSETQ. The CDR3 reads CASSFGQSTDTQYF. CDR3 DNA: TGCGCCAGCAGCTTCGGGCAGTCCACAGATACGCAGTATTTT.

The V and J genes are TRBV4-1 and TRBJ2-7; 9 nucleotides line up with TRBD1. The V and J ends lost 5 bases and 4 bases, in that order; junction bases with no gene match: 12. The germline CDR1 and CDR2 sequences are MGHRA and YSYEKL. The CDR3 has 16 amino acids. CDR3 protein: CASSVVSGTGRYEQYF. For the CDR3, the DNA is TGCGCCAGCAGCGTGGTTTCCGGGACAGGGCGGTACGAGCAGTACTTC.

This rearrangement joins TRBV7-2 to TRBJ1-2; the match to TRBD1 covers 7 bases. The CDR3 runs 14 residues. Trimming at V came to 5 bases and at J to 7 bases, leaving 10 bases not matched to a gene. Germline lookup yields CDR1 SGHTA and CDR2 FQGNSA. The CDR3: CASSTQTGRSGYTF. The CDR3 DNA sequence: TGTGCCAGCAGCACCCAGACAGGGCGGAGTGGCTACACCTTC.

The chain combines TRBV30 with TRBJ1-6; perhaps TRBD1 as D (5 bases). In germline, CDR1 is GTSNPN, CDR2 SVGIG (reference sequence). The V gene lost 1 base and the J gene lost 10 bases, with 8 bases spanning the gap. The CDR3 contains 12 residues. CDR3 residues: CAWSAGLSPLHF. In nucleotides, the CDR3 is TGTGCCTGGAGTGCGGGACTATCACCCCTCCACTTT.